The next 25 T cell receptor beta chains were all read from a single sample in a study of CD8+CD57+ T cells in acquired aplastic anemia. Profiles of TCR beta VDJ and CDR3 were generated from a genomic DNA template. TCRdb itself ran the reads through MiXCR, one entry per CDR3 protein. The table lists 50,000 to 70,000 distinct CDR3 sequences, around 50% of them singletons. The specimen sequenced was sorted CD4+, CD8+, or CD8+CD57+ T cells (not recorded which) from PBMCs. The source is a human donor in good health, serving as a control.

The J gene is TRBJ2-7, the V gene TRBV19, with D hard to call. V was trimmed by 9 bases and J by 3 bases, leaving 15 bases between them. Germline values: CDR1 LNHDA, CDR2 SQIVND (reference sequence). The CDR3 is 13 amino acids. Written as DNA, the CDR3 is TGTGCCAGCAGCCTCCTGACTGGCTACGAGCAGTACGTC. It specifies CASSLLTGYEQYV.

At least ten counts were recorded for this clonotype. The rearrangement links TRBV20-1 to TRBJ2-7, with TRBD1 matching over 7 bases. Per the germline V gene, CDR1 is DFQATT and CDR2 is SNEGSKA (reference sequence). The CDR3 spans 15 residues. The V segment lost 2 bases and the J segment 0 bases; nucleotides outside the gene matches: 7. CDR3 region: CSARTGVSSSYEQYF. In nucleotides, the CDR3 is TGCAGTGCTAGAACAGGGGTTTCGAGCTCCTACGAGCAGTACTTC.

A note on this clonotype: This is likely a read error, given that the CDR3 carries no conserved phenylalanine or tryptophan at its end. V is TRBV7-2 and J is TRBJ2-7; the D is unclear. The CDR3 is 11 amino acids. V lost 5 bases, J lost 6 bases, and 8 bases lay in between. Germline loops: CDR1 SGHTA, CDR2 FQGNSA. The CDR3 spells CASSRAFEQYL. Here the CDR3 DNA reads TGTGCCAGCAGCAGGGCATTCGAGCAGTACCTC.

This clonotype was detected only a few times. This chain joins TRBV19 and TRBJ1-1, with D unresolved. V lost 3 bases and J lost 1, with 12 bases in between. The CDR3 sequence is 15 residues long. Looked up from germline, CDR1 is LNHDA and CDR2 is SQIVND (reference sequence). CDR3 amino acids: CASSISPTGNTEAFF. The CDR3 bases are TGTGCCAGTAGTATTTCCCCCACGGGGAACACTGAAGCTTTCTTT.

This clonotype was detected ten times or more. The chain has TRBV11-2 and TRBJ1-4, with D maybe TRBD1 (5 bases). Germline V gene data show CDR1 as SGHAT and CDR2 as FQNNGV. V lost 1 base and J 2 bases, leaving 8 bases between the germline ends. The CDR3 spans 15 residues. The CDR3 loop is CASSLVGTTNEKLFF. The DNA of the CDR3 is TGTGCCAGCAGCTTAGTAGGGACGACTAATGAAAAACTGTTTTTT. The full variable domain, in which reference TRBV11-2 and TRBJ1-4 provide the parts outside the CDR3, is EAGVAQSPRYKIIEKRQSVAFWCNPISGHATLYWYQQILGQGPKLLIQFQNNGVVDDSQLPKDRFSAERLKGVDSTLKIQPAKLEDSAVYLCASSLVGTTNEKLFFGSGTQLSVL.

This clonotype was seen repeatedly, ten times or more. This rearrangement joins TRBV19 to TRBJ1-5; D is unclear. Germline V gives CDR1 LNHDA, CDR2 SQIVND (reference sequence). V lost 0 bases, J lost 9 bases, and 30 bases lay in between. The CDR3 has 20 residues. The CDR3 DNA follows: TGTGCCAGTAGTATAGATAGGGATACACGCCTGATCGGCGGGATCCGGCCCCAGCATTTT. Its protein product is CASSIDRDTRLIGGIRPQHF.

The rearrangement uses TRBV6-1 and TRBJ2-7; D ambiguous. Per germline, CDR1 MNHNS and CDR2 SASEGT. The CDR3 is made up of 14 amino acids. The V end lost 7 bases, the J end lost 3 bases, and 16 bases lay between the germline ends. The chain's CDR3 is CASTSGRSLYEQYF. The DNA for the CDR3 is TGTGCCAGCACCTCGGGCAGGTCCCTCTACGAGCAGTACTTC.

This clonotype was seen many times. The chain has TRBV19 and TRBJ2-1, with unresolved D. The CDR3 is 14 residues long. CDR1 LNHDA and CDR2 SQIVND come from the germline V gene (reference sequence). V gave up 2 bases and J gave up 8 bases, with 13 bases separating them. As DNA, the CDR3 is TGTGCCAGTAGTATAAGGCGAGAGAGCCATGAGCAGTTCTTC. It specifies CASSIRRESHEQFF.

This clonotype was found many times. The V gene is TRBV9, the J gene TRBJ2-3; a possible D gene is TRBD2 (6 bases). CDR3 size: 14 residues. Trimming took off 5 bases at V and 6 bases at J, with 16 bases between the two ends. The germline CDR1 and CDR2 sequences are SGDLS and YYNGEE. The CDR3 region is CASRGGRAADTQYF. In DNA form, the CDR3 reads TGTGCCAGCAGAGGAGGGCGGGCAGCGGATACGCAGTATTTT.

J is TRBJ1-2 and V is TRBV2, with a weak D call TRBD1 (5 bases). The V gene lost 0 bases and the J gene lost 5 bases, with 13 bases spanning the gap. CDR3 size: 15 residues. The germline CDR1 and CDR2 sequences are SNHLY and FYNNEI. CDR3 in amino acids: CASSEARDPPYGYTF. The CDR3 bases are TGTGCCAGCAGTGAAGCCCGGGACCCGCCGTATGGCTACACCTTC.

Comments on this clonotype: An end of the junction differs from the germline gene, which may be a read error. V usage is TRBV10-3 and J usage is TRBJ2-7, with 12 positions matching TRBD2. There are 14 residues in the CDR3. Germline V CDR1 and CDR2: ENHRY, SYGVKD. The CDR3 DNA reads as TGTGCCGTCAGTGCTAGCGGGAGGGTCGGGGAGCAGTACTTC. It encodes CAVSASGRVGEQYF.

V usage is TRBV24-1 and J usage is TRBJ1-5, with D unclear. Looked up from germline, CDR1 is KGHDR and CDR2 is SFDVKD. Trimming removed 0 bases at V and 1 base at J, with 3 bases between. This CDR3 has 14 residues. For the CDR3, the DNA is TGTGCCACCAGTGATTTGGACAGCAATCAGCCCCAGCATTTT. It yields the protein CATSDLDSNQPQHF.

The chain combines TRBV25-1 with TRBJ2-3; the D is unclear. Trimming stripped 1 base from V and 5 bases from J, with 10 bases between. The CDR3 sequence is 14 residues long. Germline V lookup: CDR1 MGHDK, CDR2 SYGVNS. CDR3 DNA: TGTGCCAGCAGTGAATGGGGTTCGCAAGATACGCAGTATTTT. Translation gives CASSEWGSQDTQYF.

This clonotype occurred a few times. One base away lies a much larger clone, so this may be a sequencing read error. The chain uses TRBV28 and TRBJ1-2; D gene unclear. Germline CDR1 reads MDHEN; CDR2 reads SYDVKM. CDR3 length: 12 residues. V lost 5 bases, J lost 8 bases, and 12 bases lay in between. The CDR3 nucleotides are TGTGCCAGCAGTACCCGATCCTTCGGCTACACCTTC. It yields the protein CASSTRSFGYTF.

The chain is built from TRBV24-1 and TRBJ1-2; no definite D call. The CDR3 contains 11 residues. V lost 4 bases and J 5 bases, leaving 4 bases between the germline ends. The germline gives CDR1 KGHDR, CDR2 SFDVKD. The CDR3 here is CATSDGYGYTF. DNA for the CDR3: TGTGCCACCAGTGACGGATATGGCTACACCTTC.

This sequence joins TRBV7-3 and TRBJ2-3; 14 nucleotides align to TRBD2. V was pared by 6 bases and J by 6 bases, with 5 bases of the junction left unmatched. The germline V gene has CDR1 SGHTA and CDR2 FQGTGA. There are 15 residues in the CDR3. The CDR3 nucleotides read TGTGCCAGCAGGGGACTAGCGGGAGTGGGTGATACGCAGTATTTT. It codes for CASRGLAGVGDTQYF. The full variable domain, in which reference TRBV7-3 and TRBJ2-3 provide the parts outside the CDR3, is GAGVSQTPSNKVTEKGKYVELRCDPISGHTALYWYRQSLGQGPEFLIYFQGTGAADDSGLPNDRFFAVRPEGSVSTLKIQRTERGDSAVYLCASRGLAGVGDTQYFGPGTRLTVL.

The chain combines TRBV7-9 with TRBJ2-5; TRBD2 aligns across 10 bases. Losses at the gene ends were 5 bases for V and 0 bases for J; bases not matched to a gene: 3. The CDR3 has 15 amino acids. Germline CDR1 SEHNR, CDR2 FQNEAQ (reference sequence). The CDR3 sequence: CASSLSGGYQETQYF. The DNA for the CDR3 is TGTGCCAGCAGCCTTAGCGGGGGGTACCAAGAGACCCAGTACTTC.

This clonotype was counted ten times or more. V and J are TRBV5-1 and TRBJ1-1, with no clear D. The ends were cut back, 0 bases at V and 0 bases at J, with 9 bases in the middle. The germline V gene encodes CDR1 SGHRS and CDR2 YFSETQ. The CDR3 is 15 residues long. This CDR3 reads CASSLVGGMNTEAFF. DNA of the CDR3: TGCGCCAGCAGCTTGGTAGGTGGCATGAACACTGAAGCTTTCTTT. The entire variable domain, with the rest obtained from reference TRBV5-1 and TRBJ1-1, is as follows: KAGVTQTPRYLIKTRGQQVTLSCSPISGHRSVSWYQQTPGQGLQFLFEYFSETQRNKGNFPGRFSGRQFSNSRSEMNVSTLELGDSALYLCASSLVGGMNTEAFFGQGTRLTVV.

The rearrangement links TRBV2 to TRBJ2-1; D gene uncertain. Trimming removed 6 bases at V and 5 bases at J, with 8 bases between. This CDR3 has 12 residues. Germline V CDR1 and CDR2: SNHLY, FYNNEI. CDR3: CASSISNNEQFF. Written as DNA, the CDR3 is TGTGCCAGCAGCATTAGCAACAATGAGCAGTTCTTC.

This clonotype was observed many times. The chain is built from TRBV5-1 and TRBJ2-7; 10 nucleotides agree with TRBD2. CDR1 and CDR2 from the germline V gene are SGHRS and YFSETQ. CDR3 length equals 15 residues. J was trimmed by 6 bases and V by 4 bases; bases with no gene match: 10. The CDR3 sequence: CASSRTSGAVGEQYF. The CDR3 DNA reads TGCGCCAGCAGCCGGACTAGCGGCGCCGTTGGCGAGCAGTACTTC.

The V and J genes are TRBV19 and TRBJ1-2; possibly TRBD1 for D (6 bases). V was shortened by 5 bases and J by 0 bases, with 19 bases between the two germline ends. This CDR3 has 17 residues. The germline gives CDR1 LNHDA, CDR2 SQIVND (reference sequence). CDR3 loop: CASSPGALNLANYGYTF. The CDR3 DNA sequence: TGTGCCAGTAGTCCGGGGGCACTCAACCTGGCTAACTATGGCTACACCTTC.

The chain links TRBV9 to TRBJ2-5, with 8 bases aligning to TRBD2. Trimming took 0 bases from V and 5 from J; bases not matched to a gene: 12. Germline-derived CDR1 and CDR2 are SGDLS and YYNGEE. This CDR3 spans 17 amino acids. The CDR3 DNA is TGTGCCAGCAGCGTAGCTCGGGTAGCGGGGATGGGGGAGACCCAGTACTTC. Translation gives CASSVARVAGMGETQYF.

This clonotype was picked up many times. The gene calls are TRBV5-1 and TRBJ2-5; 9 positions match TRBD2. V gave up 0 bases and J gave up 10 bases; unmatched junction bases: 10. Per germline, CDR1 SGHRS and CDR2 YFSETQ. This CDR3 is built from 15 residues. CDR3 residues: CASSLVASGTGDQYF. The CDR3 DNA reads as TGCGCCAGCAGCTTGGTAGCTAGCGGGACGGGGGACCAGTACTTC. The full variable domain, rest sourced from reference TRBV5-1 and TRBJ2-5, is KAGVTQTPRYLIKTRGQQVTLSCSPISGHRSVSWYQQTPGQGLQFLFEYFSETQRNKGNFPGRFSGRQFSNSRSEMNVSTLELGDSALYLCASSLVASGTGDQYFGPGTRLLVL.

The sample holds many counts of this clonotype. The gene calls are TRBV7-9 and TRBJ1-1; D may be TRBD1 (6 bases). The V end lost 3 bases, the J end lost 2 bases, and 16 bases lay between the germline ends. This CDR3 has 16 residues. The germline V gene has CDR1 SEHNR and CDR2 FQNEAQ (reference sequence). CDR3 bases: TGTGCCAGCAGCTTCGTCTGGGGGCGAGTTAACACTGAAGCTTTCTTT. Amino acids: CASSFVWGRVNTEAFF.

The CDR3 reads CATSDSGTGWRQPQHF. In nucleotides, the CDR3 is TGTGCCACCAGTGATTCGGGGACAGGGTGGCGTCAGCCCCAGCATTTT. J is TRBJ1-5 and V is TRBV24-1; TRBD1 aligns across 9 bases. CDR3 length equals 16 residues. Germline CDR1 KGHDR, CDR2 SFDVKD. J lost 6 bases, V lost 2 bases, and 7 bases had no gene match.